This entry lists 4 T cell receptor beta chains sequenced from one sample in a study of blood T cell repertoires in COVID-19. Assay used: immunoSEQ multiplex PCR; TCRdb lists only in-frame clones, some missing. The sample shows fewer than 300,000 clones, about 89% of them seen only once. The sequenced material came from peripheral blood. These receptors came from a woman between 25 and 40 years old with COVID-19, enrolled during active disease.

This chain links TRBV27 with TRBJ1-1, with a possible D match to TRBD1 (6 bases). Trimming left V 3 bases short and J 3 bases short, with 17 bases between. Germline V lookup: CDR1 MNHEY, CDR2 SMNVEV (reference sequence). The CDR3 loop spans 16 amino acids. The DNA for the CDR3 is TGTGCCAGCAGTTTGACCGTACAGGGATTGGACACTGAAGCTTTCTTT. Protein product: CASSLTVQGLDTEAFF.

J is TRBJ2-1 and V is TRBV3-1 (or the pseudogene TRBV3-2); a possible D gene is TRBD2 (5 bases). Trimming took off 0 bases at V and 10 bases at J, with 16 bases between the two ends. Germline V gene data show CDR1 as LGHDT and CDR2 as YNNKEL (reference sequence). The CDR3 covers 15 residues. The chain's CDR3 is CASSQDRGYMLEQFF. CDR3 sequence (DNA): TGTGCCAGCAGCCAAGATAGAGGGTATATGCTCGAGCAGTTCTTC.

The chain carries TRBV10-1 and TRBJ2-1, with 7 bases fitting TRBD2. V lost 3 bases, J lost 2 bases, and 4 bases stayed unmatched. The CDR3 runs to 15 residues. Per germline, CDR1 WNHNN and CDR2 SYGVQD (reference sequence). As DNA, the CDR3 is TGCGCCAGCAGTGATCTAGGGACTACCTACAATGAGCAGTTCTTC. Translation gives CASSDLGTTYNEQFF.

Comments on this clone: The junction and the germline gene differ at one end; a read error may be behind it. The chain employs TRBV6-5 and TRBJ1-2, with a weak D call TRBD1 (5 bases). This CDR3 comprises 13 residues. Germline CDR1 MNHEY, CDR2 SVGAGI. CDR3 nucleotides: TGTGTCAGCGGGGGGTGGACGACCTATGGCTACACCTTC. This translates into CVSGGWTTYGYTF.